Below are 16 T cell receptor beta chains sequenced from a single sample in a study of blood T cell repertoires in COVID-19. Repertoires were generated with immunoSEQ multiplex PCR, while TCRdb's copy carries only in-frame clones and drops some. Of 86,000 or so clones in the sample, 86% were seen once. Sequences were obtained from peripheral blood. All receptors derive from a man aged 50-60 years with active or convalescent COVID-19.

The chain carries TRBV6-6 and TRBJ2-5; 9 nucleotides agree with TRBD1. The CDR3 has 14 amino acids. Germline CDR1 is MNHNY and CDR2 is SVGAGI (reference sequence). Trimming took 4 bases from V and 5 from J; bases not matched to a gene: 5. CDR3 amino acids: CASSSSGQGETQYF. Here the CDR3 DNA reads TGTGCCAGCAGTTCCTCAGGACAGGGGGAGACCCAGTACTTC.

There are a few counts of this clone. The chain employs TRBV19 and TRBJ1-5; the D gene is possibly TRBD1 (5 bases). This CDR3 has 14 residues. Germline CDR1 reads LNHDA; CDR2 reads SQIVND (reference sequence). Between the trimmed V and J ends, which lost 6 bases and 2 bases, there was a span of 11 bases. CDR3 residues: CASSSQVGNQPQHF. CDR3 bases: TGTGCCAGTAGCTCACAGGTTGGCAATCAGCCCCAGCATTTT.

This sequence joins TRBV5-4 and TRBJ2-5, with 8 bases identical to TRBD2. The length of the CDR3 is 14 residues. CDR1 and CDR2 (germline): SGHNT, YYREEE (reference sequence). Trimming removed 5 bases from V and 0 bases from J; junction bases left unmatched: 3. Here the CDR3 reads CASRVAGYQETQYF. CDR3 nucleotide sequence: TGTGCCAGCAGGGTAGCGGGGTACCAAGAGACCCAGTACTTC.

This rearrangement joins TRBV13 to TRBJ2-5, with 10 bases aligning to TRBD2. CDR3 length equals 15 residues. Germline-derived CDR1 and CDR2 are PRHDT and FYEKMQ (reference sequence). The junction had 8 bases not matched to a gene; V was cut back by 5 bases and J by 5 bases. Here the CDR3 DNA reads TGTGCCAGCAGCAGTAGCGGGGGGCCGTGGGAGACCCAGTACTTC. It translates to CASSSSGGPWETQYF.

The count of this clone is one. The CDR3 spells CASSEGPGSDYEQYF. In DNA form, the CDR3 reads TGTGCCAGCAGTGAAGGCCCAGGTTCCGACTACGAGCAGTACTTC. V gene TRBV6-4 combines with J gene TRBJ2-7; D remains ambiguous. V shed 3 bases and J shed 3 bases, with 15 bases lying between them. The germline V gene has CDR1 MRHNA and CDR2 SNTAGT. The CDR3 spans 15 residues.

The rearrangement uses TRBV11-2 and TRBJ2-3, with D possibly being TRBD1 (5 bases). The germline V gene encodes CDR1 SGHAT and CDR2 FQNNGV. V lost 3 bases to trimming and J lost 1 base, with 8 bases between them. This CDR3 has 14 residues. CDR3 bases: TGTGCCAGCAGCTTCATACAGGGCACAGATACGCAGTATTTT. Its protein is CASSFIQGTDTQYF. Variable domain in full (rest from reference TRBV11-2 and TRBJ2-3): EAGVAQSPRYKIIEKRQSVAFWCNPISGHATLYWYQQILGQGPKLLIQFQNNGVVDDSQLPKDRFSAERLKGVDSTLKIQPAKLEDSAVYLCASSFIQGTDTQYFGPGTRLTVL.

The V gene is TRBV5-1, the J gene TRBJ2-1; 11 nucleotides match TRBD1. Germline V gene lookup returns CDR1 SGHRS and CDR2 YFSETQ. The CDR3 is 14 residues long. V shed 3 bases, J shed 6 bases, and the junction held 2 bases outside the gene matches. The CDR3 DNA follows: TGCGCCAGCAGCTCCGGGACAGGGGGCAATGAGCAGTTCTTC. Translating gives CASSSGTGGNEQFF. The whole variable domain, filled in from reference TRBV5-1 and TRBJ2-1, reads KAGVTQTPRYLIKTRGQQVTLSCSPISGHRSVSWYQQTPGQGLQFLFEYFSETQRNKGNFPGRFSGRQFSNSRSEMNVSTLELGDSALYLCASSSGTGGNEQFFGPGTRLTVL.

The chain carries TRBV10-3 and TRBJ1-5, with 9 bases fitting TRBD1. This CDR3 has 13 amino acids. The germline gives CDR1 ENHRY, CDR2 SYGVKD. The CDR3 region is CAAGQGPDQPQHF. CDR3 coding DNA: TGTGCTGCAGGACAGGGGCCGGATCAGCCCCAGCATTTT.

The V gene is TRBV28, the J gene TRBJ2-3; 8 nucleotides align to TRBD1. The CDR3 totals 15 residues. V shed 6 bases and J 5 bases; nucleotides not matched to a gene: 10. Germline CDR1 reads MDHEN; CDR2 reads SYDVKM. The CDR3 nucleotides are TGTGCCAGCAGGCCGCCTGGACAGGGTATAGATACGCAGTATTTT. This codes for CASRPPGQGIDTQYF.

The CDR3 loop is CASSDSPTSGETDTQYF. The DNA for the CDR3 is TGTGCCAGCAGTGACTCACCGACTAGCGGGGAAACAGATACGCAGTATTTT. The gene calls are TRBV6-4 and TRBJ2-3; 11 nucleotides align to TRBD2. This CDR3 has 17 residues. V trimming: 0 bases; J trimming: 3 bases; junction bases outside the gene matches: 5. Germline loops: CDR1 MRHNA, CDR2 SNTAGT.

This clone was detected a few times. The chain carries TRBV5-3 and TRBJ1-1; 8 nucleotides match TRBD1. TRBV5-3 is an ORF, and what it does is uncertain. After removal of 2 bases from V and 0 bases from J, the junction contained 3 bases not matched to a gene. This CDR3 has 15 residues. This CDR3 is CARSFYRGMNTEAFF. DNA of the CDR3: TGTGCCAGAAGCTTCTACAGGGGGATGAACACTGAAGCTTTCTTT.

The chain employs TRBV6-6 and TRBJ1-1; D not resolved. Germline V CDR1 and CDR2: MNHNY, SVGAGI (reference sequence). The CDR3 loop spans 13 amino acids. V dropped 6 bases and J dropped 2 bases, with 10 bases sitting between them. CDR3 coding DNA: TGTGCCAGCAGCCGACTTCCCAACACTGAAGCTTTCTTT. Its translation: CASSRLPNTEAFF.

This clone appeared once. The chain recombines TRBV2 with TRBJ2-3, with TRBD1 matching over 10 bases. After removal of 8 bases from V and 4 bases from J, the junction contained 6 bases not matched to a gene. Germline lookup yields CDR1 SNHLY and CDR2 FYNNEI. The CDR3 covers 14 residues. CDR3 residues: CASGRDRGSDTQYF. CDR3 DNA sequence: TGTGCCAGCGGCCGGGACAGGGGATCAGATACGCAGTATTTT.

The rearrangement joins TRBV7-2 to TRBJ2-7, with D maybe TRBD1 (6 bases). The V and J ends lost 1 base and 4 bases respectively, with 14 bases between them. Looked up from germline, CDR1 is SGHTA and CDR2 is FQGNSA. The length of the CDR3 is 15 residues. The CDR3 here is CASSLDLGRGYEQYF. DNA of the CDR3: TGTGCCAGCAGCTTAGATCTTGGCAGGGGATACGAGCAGTACTTC.

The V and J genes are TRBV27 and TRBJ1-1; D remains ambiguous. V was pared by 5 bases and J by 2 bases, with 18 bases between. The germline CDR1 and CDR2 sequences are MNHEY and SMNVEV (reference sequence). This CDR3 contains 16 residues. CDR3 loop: CASSPRGRGVNTEAFF. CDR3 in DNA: TGTGCCAGCAGTCCCCGCGGACGGGGAGTTAACACTGAAGCTTTCTTT.

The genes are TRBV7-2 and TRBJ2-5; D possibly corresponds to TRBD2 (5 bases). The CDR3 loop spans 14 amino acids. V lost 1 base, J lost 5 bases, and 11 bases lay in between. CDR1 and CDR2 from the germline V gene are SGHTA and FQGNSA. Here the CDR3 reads CASSLVVRGETQYF. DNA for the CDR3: TGTGCCAGCAGCTTAGTTGTCCGCGGGGAGACCCAGTACTTC.